These 7 T cell receptor beta chains originate from one sample sequenced in a study of molecular identifiers for immune sequencing clone quantification. TCRdb used MiXCR to reprocess the PCR reads, holding one entry per CDR3 protein. The sample holds some 89,000 distinct CDR3 sequences, 20% to 25% seen once. What was sequenced was naive CD8+ T cells from blood, with Jurkat cell RNA spiked in. The subset was: FACS-sorted CD8+CD4-CCR7+CD45RA+ naive T cells. These receptors were collected from a human donor in good health. Some libraries in this study had Jurkat cell RNA spiked in.

The sample holds many counts of this clonotype. The chain combines TRBV9 with TRBJ1-1; TRBD1 aligns across 9 bases. The CDR3 runs 14 residues. The V segment lost 4 bases and the J segment 3 bases; nucleotides outside the gene matches: 4. Germline assignment: CDR1 SGDLS and CDR2 YYNGEE. As DNA, the CDR3 is TGTGCCAGCAGCCGGACAGGGGCTGACACTGAAGCTTTCTTT. It translates to CASSRTGADTEAFF.

This clonotype was recorded many times. The CDR3, as DNA: TGCGCCAGCAGCTTTTTCGATAGCTCCTACGAGCAGTACTTC. Protein sequence: CASSFFDSSYEQYF. The chain combines TRBV5-1 with TRBJ2-7; D gene uncertain. Trimming took 2 bases from V and 0 from J, leaving 9 bases between them. There are 14 residues in the CDR3. Looked up from germline, CDR1 is SGHRS and CDR2 is YFSETQ.

In its sample, this clonotype was seen many times. One junction end disagrees with the germline gene, perhaps due to a read error. The chain carries TRBV7-9 and TRBJ1-1; D is unresolved. This CDR3 is 14 amino acids long. Germline CDR1 SEHNR, CDR2 FQNEAQ (reference sequence). As DNA, the CDR3 is TGTGCCGGCAGCACAAACCGGGCCATCACTGAAGCTTTCTTT. It is translated as CAGSTNRAITEAFF.

V and J are TRBV29-1 and TRBJ2-7; D possibly corresponds to TRBD1 (5 bases). This CDR3 is built from 16 residues. Germline CDR1 reads SQVTM; CDR2 reads ANQGSEA. V lost 0 bases to trimming and J lost 3 bases, with 18 bases between them. The CDR3 DNA is TGCAGCGTTGAAGAGGTAAGGCAGGGCAGACTCTACGAGCAGTACTTC. Translating it yields CSVEEVRQGRLYEQYF.

This clonotype came up many times. The chain links TRBV7-6 to TRBJ2-7, with 9 bases aligning to TRBD2. V trimming: 3 bases; J trimming: 7 bases; junction bases outside the gene matches: 4. Germline V gives CDR1 SGHVS, CDR2 FNYEAQ. The CDR3 contains 13 residues. CDR3 sequence (DNA): TGTGCCAGCAGCTTCCGGCGGGAGGGTGAGCAGTACTTC. It translates to CASSFRREGEQYF.

A word on this clonotype: Sequence at one end of the junction differs from germline and may be a read error. This chain joins TRBV19 and TRBJ1-1, with D possibly being TRBD1 (5 bases). CDR1 LNHDA and CDR2 SQIVND come from the germline V gene (reference sequence). This CDR3 spans 13 amino acids. CDR3 nucleotides: TGTACCAGTAAAACTGGGGGGAACACTGAAGCTTTCTTT. The encoded protein is CTSKTGGNTEAFF.

As to this clonotype: A much larger clone is a single base away; this may be a read error. This CDR3 is CATEPAGSSYKQYF. DNA of the CDR3: TGTGCCACCGAACCCGCCGGAAGCTCCTACAAGCAGTACTTC. The chain employs TRBV6-2 or TRBV6-3 and TRBJ2-7; D is ambiguous. The germline V gene has CDR1 MNHEY and CDR2 SVGEGT. This CDR3 is 14 amino acids long.